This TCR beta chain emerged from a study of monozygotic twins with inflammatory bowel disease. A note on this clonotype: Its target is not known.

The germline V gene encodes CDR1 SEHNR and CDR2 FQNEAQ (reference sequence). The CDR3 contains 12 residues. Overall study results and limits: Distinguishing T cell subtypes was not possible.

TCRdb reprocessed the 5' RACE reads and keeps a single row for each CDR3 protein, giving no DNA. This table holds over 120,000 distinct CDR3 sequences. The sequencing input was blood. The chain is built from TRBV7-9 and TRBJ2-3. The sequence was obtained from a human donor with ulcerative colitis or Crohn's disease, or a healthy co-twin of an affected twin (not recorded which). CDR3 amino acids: CASSSEADTQYF.